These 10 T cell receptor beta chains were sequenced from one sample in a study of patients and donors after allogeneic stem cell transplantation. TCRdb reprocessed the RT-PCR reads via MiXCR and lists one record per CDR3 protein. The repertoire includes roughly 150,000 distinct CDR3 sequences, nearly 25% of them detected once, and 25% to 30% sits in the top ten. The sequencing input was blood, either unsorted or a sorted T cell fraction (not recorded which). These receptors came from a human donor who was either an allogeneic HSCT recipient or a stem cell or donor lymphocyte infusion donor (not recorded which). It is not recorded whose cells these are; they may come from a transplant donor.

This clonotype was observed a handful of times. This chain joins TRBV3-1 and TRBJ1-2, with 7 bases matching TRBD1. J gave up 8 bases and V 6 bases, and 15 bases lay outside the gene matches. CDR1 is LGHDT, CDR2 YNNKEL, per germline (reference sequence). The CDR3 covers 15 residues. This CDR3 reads CASSLTGVMVGGYTF. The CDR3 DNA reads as TGTGCCAGCAGTCTAACAGGGGTGATGGTCGGCGGCTACACCTTC.

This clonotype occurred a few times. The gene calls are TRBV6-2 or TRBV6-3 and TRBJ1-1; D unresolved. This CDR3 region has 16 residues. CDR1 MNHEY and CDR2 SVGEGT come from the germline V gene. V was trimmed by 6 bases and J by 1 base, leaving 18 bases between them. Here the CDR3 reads CASRFGPYRGNTEAFF. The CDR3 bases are TGTGCCAGCAGGTTCGGACCCTACCGTGGGAACACTGAAGCTTTCTTT.

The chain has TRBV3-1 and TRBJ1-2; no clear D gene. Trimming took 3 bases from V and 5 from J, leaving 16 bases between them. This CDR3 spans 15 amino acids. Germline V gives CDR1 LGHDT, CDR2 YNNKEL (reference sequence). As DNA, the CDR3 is TGTGCCAGCAGCCAGGAAGGTACGGGATCATATGGCTACACCTTC. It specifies CASSQEGTGSYGYTF.

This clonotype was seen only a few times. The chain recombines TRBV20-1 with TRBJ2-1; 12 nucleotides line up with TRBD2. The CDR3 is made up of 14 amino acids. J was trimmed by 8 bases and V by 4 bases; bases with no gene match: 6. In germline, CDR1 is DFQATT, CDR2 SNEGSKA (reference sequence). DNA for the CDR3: TGCAGTGCTAAGAAACTAGCGGGGGGTTATGAGCAGTTCTTC. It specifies CSAKKLAGGYEQFF.

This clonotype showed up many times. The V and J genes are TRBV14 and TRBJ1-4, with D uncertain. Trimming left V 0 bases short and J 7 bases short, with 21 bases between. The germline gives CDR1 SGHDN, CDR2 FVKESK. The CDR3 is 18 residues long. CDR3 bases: TGTGCCAGCAGCCAAGAGGTCCCTTTAAAAGAGGTCGGTGAAAAACTGTTTTTT. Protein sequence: CASSQEVPLKEVGEKLFF.

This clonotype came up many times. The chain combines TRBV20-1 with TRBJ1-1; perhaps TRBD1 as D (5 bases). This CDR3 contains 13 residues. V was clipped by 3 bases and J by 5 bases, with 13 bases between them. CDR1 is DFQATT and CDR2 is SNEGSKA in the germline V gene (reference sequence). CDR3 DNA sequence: TGCAGTGCTAGTTGGGGCCCCATTACTGAAGCTTTCTTT. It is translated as CSASWGPITEAFF.

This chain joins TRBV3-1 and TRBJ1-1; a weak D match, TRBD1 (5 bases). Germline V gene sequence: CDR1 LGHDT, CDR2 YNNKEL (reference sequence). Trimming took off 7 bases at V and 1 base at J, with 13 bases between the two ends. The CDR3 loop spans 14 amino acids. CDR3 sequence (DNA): TGTGCCAGCAATCTTGGGGCAGCGAACACTGAAGCTTTCTTT. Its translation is CASNLGAANTEAFF.

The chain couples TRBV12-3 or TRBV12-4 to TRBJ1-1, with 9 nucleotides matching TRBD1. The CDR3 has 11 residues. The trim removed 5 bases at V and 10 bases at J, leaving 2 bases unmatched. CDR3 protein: CASSTGGSAFF. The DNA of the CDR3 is TGTGCCAGCAGTACAGGGGGCTCAGCTTTCTTT.

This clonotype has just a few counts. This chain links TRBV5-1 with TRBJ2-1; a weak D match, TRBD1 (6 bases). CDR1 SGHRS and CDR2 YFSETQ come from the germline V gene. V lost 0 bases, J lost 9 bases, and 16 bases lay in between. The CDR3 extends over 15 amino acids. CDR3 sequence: CASSLVESFRGEQFF. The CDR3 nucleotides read TGCGCCAGCAGCTTGGTCGAGAGTTTCAGGGGTGAGCAGTTCTTC.

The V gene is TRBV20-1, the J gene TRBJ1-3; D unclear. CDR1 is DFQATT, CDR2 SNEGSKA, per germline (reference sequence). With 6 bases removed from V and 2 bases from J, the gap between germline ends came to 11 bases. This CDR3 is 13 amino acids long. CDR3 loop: CSAHRPAGNTIYF. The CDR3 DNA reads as TGCAGTGCCCATCGCCCCGCTGGAAACACCATATATTTT.